A selection of T cell receptor beta chains follows, all from one sample in a study of blood T cell repertoires in COVID-19. Libraries were prepared by immunoSEQ multiplex PCR; TCRdb keeps only in-frame clonotypes and omits some of them. Here the sample spans 180,000 or so clones, approximately 82% being singletons. The sequencing input was PBMCs or T cells enriched from blood (not recorded which). These receptors came from a man aged 50 or older who had recovered from COVID-19. CDR3s leave out the opening cysteine and the closing phenylalanine or tryptophan. Some rows mark clone size as missing; the rest say once, few, many or name a class of expanded clone.

TRBV5-1	-	12	TRBJ1-3	ASSLGEVGNTIY
TRBV7-9	-	13	TRBJ1-3	ASSPSGRGGNTIY
TRBV5-1	-	13	TRBJ1-3	ASSVNTAAGNTIY
TRBV6-5	-	12	TRBJ1-3	ASRSGGTGNTIY
TRBV7-9	-	14	TRBJ2-4	ASSLGAWAGENIQY
TRBV28	-	13	TRBJ2-7	ASSLMGLASYEQY
TRBV18	-	11	TRBJ1-5	ASSTGGNQPQH
TRBV3-1/TRBV3-2	once	14	TRBJ1-4	ASSQDETGDNEKLF
TRBV18	-	13	TRBJ2-7	ASSPSRQGAGEQY
TRBV2	few	13	TRBJ1-1	ASSEGGGRSTEAF
TRBV27	few	15	TRBJ1-2	ASSLSGTGHANYGYT
TRBV11-2	-	13	TRBJ1-6	ASSLDQGRNSPLH
TRBV10-3	-	13	TRBJ2-7	AISDLRTGAYEQY
TRBV7-2	-	14	TRBJ2-3	ASSLVGGVSTDTQY
TRBV29-1	-	13	TRBJ1-1	SGCRGRNMNTEAF
TRBV5-4	-	15	TRBJ1-1	ASSLDRGSGRNTEAF
TRBV5-1	-	14	TRBJ2-3	ASSPPLTASTDTQY
TRBV19	-	16	TRBJ2-2	ASSVKSGGRVLTGELF
TRBV19	-	14	TRBJ2-2	ASSRTVTDGTGELF
TRBV28	-	12	TRBJ1-5	ASHSGGSNQPQH
TRBV29-1	-	9	TRBJ1-2	SVRGLDGYT
TRBV7-8	once	14	TRBJ1-1	ASSLDRDRVDTEAF
TRBV15	-	14	TRBJ1-2	ATSTNLAGTGSGYT
TRBV28	-	13	TRBJ1-2	ASSSSSGGHYGYT
TRBV5-4	-	13	TRBJ1-2	ASSHGGQGGYGYT
TRBV9	-	13	TRBJ2-2	ASSASGDNTGELF
TRBV19	-	12	TRBJ2-1	ASRGLAGANEQF
TRBV11-2	-	13	TRBJ2-3	ASSSKRVRTDTQY
TRBV10-3	-	12	TRBJ2-1	AIRDGTRKNEQF
TRBV5-1	-	13	TRBJ2-7	ASSFSGGAQYEQY